This T cell receptor beta chain was sequenced during a study of T cell responses to AZD1222 COVID-19 vaccine. Turning to this clone: Its specificity is unknown.

Broader study findings: Repertoires were obtained only post-peak T cell response. Spike-specific TCR depth and breadth grew after two AZD1222 doses.

Germline V gene lookup returns CDR1 MNHEY and CDR2 SVGEGT. The length of the CDR3 is 17 residues. J was trimmed by 6 bases and V by 7 bases; bases with no gene match: 14. Generated by immunoSEQ multiplex PCR, the TCRdb table keeps only in-frame clones and is missing some. The data show approximately 100,000 clones, about 86% seen once. The receptor comes from an adult in good health. Specimen: peripheral blood, collected on day 0 of AZD1222 vaccination. The chain has TRBV6-2 or TRBV6-3 and TRBJ2-1; 11 nucleotides align to TRBD2. The CDR3 DNA sequence: TGTGCCAGCACCCCCATAGCGGGAGGGTTAAATATCAATGAGCAGTTCTTC. It translates to CASTPIAGGLNINEQFF.